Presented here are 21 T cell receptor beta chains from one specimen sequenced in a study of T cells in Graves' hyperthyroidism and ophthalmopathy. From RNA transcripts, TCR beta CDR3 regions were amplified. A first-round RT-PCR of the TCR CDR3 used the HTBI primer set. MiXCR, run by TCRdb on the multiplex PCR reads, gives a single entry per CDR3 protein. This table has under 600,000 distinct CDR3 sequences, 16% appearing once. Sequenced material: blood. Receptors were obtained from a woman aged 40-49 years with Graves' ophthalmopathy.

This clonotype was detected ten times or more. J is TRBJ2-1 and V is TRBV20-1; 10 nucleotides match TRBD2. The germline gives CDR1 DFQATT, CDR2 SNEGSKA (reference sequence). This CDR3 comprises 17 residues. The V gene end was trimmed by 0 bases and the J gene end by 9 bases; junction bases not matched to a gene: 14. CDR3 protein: CSAREYLLAGFGREQFF. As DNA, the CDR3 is TGCAGTGCTAGAGAATACCTACTAGCGGGATTTGGACGTGAGCAGTTCTTC.

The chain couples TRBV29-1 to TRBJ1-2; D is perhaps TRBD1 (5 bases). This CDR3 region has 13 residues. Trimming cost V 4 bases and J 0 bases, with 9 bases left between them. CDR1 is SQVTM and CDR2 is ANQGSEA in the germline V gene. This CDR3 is CSVGGGANYGYTF. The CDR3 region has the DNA TGCAGCGTTGGCGGGGGAGCTAACTATGGCTACACCTTC. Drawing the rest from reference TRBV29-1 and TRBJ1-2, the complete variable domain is SAVISQKPSRDICQRGTSLTIQCQVDSQVTMMFWYRQQPGQSLTLIATANQGSEATYESGFVIDKFPISRPNLTFSTLTVSNMSPEDSSIYLCSVGGGANYGYTFGSGTRLTVV.

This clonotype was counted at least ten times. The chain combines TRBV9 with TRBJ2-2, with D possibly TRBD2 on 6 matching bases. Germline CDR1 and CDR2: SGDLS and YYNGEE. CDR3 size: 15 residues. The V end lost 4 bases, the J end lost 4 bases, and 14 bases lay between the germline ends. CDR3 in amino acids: CASSSRLDGTGELFF. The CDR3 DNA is TGTGCCAGCAGCTCCAGACTAGACGGCACCGGGGAGCTGTTTTTT.

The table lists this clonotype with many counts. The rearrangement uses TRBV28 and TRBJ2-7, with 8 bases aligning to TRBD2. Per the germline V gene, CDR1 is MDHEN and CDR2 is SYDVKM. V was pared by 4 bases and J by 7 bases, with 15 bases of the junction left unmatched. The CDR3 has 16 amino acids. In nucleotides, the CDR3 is TGTGCCAGCAGTTCCCCCGCGGGAGGTACCGCGGGTGAGCAGTACTTC. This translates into CASSSPAGGTAGEQYF.

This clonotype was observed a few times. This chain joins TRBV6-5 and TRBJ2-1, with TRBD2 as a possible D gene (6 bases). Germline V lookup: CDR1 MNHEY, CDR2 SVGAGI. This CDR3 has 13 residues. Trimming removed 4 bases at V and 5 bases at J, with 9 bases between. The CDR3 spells CASSSWGDNEQFF. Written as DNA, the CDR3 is TGTGCCAGCAGTTCTTGGGGGGACAATGAGCAGTTCTTC.

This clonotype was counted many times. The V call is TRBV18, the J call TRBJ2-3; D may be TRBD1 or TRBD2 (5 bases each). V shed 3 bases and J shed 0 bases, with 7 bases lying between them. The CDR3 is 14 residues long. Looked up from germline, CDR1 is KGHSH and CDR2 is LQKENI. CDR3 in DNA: TGTGCCAGCTCACCGGGGGATAGCACAGATACGCAGTATTTT. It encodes CASSPGDSTDTQYF.

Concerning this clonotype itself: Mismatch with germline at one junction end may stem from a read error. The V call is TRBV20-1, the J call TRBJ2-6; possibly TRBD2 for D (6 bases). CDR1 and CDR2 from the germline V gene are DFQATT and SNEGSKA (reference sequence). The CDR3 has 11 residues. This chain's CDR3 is CSARGGNVLTF. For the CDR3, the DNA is TGCAGTGCTAGGGGGGGCAACGTCCTGACTTTC.

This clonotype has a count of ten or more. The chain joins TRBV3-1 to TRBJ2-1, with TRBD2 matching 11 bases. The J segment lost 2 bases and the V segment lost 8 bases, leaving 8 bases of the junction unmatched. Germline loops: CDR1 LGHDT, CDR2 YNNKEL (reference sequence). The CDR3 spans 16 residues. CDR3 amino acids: CASQLSGGDPYNEQFF. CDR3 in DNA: TGTGCCAGCCAACTTAGCGGGGGGGACCCCTACAATGAGCAGTTCTTC.

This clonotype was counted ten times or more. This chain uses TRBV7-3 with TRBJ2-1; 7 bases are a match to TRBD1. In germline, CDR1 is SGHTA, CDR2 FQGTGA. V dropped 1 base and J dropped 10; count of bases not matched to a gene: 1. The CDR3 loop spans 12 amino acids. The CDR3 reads CASSLMGQEQFF. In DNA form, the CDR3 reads TGTGCCAGCAGCTTAATGGGACAGGAGCAGTTCTTC.

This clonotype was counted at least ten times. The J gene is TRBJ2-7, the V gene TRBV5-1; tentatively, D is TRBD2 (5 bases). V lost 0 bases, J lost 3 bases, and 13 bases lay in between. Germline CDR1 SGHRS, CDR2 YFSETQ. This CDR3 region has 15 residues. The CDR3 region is CASSLEAPGSYEQYF. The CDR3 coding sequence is TGCGCCAGCAGCTTGGAGGCTCCGGGGAGCTACGAGCAGTACTTC.

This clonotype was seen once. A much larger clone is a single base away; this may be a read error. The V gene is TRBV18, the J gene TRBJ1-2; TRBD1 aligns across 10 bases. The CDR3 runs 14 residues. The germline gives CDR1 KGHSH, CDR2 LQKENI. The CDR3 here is CANSPRGQGHGYTF. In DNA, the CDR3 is TGTGCCAACTCACCCCGGGGACAGGGGCATGGCTACACCTTC.

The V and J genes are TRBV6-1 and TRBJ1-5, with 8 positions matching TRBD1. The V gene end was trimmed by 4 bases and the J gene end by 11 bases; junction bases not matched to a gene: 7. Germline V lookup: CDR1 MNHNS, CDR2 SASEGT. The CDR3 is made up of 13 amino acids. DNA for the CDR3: TGTGCCAGCAGTGGGGCAGGGGGCGGTGCCCAGCATTTT. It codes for CASSGAGGGAQHF.

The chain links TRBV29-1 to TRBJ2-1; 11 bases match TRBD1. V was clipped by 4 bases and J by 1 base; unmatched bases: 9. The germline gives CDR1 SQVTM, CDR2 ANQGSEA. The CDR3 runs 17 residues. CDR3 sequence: CSVVYTWDRGSYNEQFF. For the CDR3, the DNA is TGCAGCGTTGTATATACTTGGGACAGGGGGTCCTACAATGAGCAGTTCTTC.

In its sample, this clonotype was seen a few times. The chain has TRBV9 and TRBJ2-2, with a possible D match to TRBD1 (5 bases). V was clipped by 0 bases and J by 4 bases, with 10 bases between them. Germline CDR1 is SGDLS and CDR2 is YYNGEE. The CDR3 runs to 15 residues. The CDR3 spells CASSVAVDSTGELFF. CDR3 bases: TGTGCCAGCAGCGTAGCTGTCGACAGCACCGGGGAGCTGTTTTTT.

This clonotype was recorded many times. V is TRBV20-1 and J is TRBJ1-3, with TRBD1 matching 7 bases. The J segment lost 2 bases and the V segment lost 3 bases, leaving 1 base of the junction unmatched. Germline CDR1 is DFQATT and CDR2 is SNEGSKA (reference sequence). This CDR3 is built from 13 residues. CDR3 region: CSASDRAGNTIYF. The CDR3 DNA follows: TGCAGTGCTAGCGACAGGGCTGGAAACACCATATATTTT.

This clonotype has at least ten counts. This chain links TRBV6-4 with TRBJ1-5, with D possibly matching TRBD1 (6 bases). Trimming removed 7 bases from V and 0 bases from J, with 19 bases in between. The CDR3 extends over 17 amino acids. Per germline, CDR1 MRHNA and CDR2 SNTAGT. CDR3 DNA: TGTGCCAGCAACCGGGGGGGGCCAGGGTATAGCAATCAGCCCCAGCATTTT. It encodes CASNRGGPGYSNQPQHF.

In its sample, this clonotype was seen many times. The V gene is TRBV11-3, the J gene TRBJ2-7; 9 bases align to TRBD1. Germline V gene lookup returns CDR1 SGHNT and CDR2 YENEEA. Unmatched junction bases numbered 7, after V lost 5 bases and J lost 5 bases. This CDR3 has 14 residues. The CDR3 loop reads CASSPRDRAHEQYF. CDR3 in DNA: TGTGCCAGCAGCCCCCGGGACAGGGCCCACGAGCAGTACTTC.

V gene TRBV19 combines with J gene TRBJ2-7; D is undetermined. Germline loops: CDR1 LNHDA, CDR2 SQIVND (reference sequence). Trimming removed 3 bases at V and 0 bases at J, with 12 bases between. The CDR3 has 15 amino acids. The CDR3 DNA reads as TGTGCCAGTAGTATCGCGCCAGGAGTCTCCTACGAGCAGTACTTC. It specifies CASSIAPGVSYEQYF.

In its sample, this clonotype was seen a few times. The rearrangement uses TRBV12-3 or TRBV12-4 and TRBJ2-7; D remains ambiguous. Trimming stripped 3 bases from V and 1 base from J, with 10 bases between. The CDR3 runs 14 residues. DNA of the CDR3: TGTGCCAGCAGTTTTTGGGGTTTGTCCTACGAGCAGTACTTC. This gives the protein CASSFWGLSYEQYF.

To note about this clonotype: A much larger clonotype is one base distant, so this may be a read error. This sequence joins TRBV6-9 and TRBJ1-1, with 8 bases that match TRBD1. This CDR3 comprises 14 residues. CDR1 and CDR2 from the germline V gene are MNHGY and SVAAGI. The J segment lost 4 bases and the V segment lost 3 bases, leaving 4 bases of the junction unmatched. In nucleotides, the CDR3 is TGTGCCAGCAGTTACCCAGGGGGCGGCACTGAAGCTTTCTTT. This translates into CASSYPGGGTEAFF.

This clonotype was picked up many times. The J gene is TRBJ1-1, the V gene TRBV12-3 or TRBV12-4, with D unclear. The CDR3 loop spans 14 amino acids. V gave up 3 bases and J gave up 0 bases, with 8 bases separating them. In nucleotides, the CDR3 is TGTGCCAGCAGTTTCCAGGCCTTGAACACTGAAGCTTTCTTT. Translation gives CASSFQALNTEAFF.